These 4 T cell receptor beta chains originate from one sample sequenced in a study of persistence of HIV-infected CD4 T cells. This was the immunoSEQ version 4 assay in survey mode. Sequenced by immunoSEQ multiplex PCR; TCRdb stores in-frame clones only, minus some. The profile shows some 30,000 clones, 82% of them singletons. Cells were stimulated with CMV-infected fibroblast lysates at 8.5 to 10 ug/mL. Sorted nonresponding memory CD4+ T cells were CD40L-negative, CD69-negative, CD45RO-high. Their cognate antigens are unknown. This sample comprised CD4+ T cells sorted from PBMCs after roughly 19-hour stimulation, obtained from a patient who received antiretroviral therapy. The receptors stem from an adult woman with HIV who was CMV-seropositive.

The CDR3 sequence is CASSHLAGRGGNEQFF. Here the CDR3 DNA reads TGTGCCAGCAGCCACTTAGCAGGCAGGGGAGGCAATGAGCAGTTCTTC. J is TRBJ2-1 and V is TRBV7-9; TRBD1 or TRBD2 may be the D gene (6 bases each). From germline, CDR1 is SEHNR and CDR2 FQNEAQ (reference sequence). The CDR3 covers 16 residues. The V end was cut by 5 bases, the J end by 6 bases, with 20 bases between. The full variable domain, with the rest looked up from reference TRBV7-9 and TRBJ2-1, is DTGVSQNPRHKITKRGQNVTFRCDPISEHNRLYWYRQTLGQGPEFLTYFQNEAQLEKSRLLSDRFSAERPKGSFSTLEIQRTEQGDSAMYLCASSHLAGRGGNEQFFGPGTRLTVL.

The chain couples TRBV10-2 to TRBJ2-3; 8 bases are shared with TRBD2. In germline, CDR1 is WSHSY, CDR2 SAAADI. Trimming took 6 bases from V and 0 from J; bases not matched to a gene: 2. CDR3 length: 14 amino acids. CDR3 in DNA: TGCGCCAGCAGCGCTAGCGGGAGCACAGATACGCAGTATTTT. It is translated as CASSASGSTDTQYF.

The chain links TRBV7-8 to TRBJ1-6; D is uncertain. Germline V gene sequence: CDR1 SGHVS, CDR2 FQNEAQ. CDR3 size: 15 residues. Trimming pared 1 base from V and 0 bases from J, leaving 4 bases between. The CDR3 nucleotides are TGTGCCAGCAGCTTAGGTGGCTCCTATAATTCACCCCTCCACTTT. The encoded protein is CASSLGGSYNSPLHF.

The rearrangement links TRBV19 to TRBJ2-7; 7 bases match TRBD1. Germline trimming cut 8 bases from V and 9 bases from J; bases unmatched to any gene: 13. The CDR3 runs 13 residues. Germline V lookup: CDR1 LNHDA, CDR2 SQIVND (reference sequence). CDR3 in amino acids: CASGDSSGKVQYF. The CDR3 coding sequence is TGTGCCAGTGGGGACAGCAGCGGTAAGGTGCAGTACTTC.